This T cell receptor beta chain is from a study of T cells in Graves' hyperthyroidism and ophthalmopathy. Regarding the study as a whole: Most expanded thyroid clonotypes above 0.001 recurred in blood.

What was amplified from RNA transcripts were TCR beta CDR3 regions. The HTBI set primed first-round TCR CDR3 RT-PCR. TCRdb called the multiplex PCR reads again in MiXCR, with one record for every CDR3 protein. The sample shows around 700,000 distinct CDR3 sequences, roughly 20% of them seen only once. Uncontrolled infections, other autoimmune diseases, pregnancy or lactation led to exclusion of patients. The CDR3 extends over 14 amino acids. The V gene lost 0 bases and the J gene lost 2 bases, with 7 bases spanning the gap. The V gene's germline CDR1 is MGHRA and CDR2 YSYEKL. A remark on this clonotype: Its antigen is not known.

This rearrangement joins TRBV4-1 to TRBJ1-2; no reliable D call. This receptor was obtained from a woman aged 50 to 60 with Graves' hyperthyroidism that later progressed to Graves' ophthalmopathy. Sequenced material: blood. CDR3 bases: TGCGCCAGCAGCCAAGAAGCCAGAAACTATGGCTACACCTTC. It yields the protein CASSQEARNYGYTF.